The 31 T cell receptor beta chains given below trace back to one sample, sequenced in a study of T cell responses to AZD1222 COVID-19 vaccine. The protocol was immunoSEQ multiplex PCR, while the TCRdb copy is restricted to in-frame clones and leaves out a portion. The profile covers around 140,000 clones, with about 90% appearing a single time and 3.5% to 4% taken by the ten largest. This sample comprised peripheral blood, obtained 28 days after the second AZD1222 dose. The receptor set was obtained from an adult who received the AZD1222 COVID-19 vaccine.

The chain employs TRBV7-2 and TRBJ2-3, with D possibly being TRBD2 (6 bases). Trimming stripped 4 bases from V and 3 bases from J, with 11 bases between. The CDR3 covers 14 residues. Germline CDR1 and CDR2: SGHTA and FQGNSA. The DNA for the CDR3 is TGTGCCAGCAGCTCGGGAGATTTTACAGATACGCAGTATTTT. The encoded protein is CASSSGDFTDTQYF. The complete variable domain, with remaining parts taken from reference TRBV7-2 and TRBJ2-3, reads GAGVSQSPSNKVTEKGKDVELRCDPISGHTALYWYRQSLGQGLEFLIYFQGNSAPDKSGLPSDRFSAERTGGSVSTLTIQRTQQEDSAVYLCASSSGDFTDTQYFGPGTRLTVL.

V and J are TRBV30 and TRBJ1-5; 7 positions match TRBD1. Trimming cost V 5 bases and J 6 bases; bases outside gene matches: 7. Per the germline V gene, CDR1 is GTSNPN and CDR2 is SVGIG (reference sequence). The CDR3 totals 13 residues. The CDR3 reads CAWGDRVGQPQHF. As DNA, the CDR3 is TGTGCCTGGGGCGACAGGGTGGGTCAGCCCCAGCATTTT.

This rearrangement joins TRBV2 to TRBJ1-2; D possibly corresponds to TRBD1 (5 bases). Trimming took off 8 bases at V and 0 bases at J, with 19 bases between the two ends. Germline V gives CDR1 SNHLY, CDR2 FYNNEI. The CDR3 sequence is 16 residues long. Here the CDR3 DNA reads TGTGCCAGCTCGGAGGACGACAGCGCCGCTAACTATGGCTACACCTTC. It encodes CASSEDDSAANYGYTF.

This clone was seen only a few times. This chain links TRBV6-1 with TRBJ1-2; the match to TRBD1 covers 8 bases. CDR3 length: 14 residues. V gave up 1 base and J gave up 7 bases; unmatched junction bases: 5. Per germline, CDR1 MNHNS and CDR2 SASEGT. CDR3 nucleotide sequence: TGTGCCAGCAGTGAAGAAGGGACAGGTCGTGGCTACACCTTC. Translated: CASSEEGTGRGYTF.

J is TRBJ2-3 and V is TRBV19; 9 bases agree with TRBD2. V lost 0 bases to trimming and J lost 5 bases; unmatched junction nucleotides: 9. Germline-derived CDR1 and CDR2 are LNHDA and SQIVND (reference sequence). This CDR3 comprises 17 residues. This CDR3 is CASSIDTGTSTGDTQYF. The CDR3 nucleotides are TGTGCCAGTAGTATAGACACCGGGACTAGCACCGGAGATACGCAGTATTTT.

The J gene is TRBJ2-7, the V gene TRBV10-3; 10 positions match TRBD2. The trim removed 4 bases at V and 5 bases at J, leaving 5 bases unmatched. CDR1 and CDR2 (germline): ENHRY, SYGVKD. This CDR3 comprises 14 residues. CDR3 DNA sequence: TGTGCCATCAGTGGTAGCGGGAGGTCCCACGAGCAGTACTTC. It encodes CAISGSGRSHEQYF.

The chain employs TRBV4-1 and TRBJ1-2, with D possibly matching TRBD1 (6 bases). The germline CDR1 and CDR2 sequences are MGHRA and YSYEKL. The CDR3 spans 14 residues. V lost 0 bases and J lost 6, with 11 bases in between. The CDR3: CASSQDQGRDGYTF. CDR3 DNA: TGCGCCAGCAGCCAAGACCAGGGGAGAGATGGCTACACCTTC.

The chain couples TRBV4-2 to TRBJ1-6; the D is unclear. Trimming shortened V by 1 base and J by 15 bases, and 13 bases separated the two germline ends. This CDR3 is built from 13 residues. Germline-derived CDR1 and CDR2 are LGHNA and YNFKEQ. The CDR3 protein is CASSQVGNRFLHF. Here the CDR3 DNA reads TGTGCCAGCAGCCAAGTGGGGAACCGGTTCCTCCACTTT.

This clone was counted a few times. The chain couples TRBV7-2 to TRBJ2-4; TRBD1 agrees at 7 bases. The germline V gene encodes CDR1 SGHTA and CDR2 FQGNSA. J lost 1 base, V lost 2 bases, and 14 bases had no gene match. The CDR3 is 19 amino acids. CDR3 coding DNA: TGTGCCAGCAGCTTATACCCCGGGACAGATCTCCTGGCCAAAAACATTCAGTACTTC. Translation gives CASSLYPGTDLLAKNIQYF. Full variable domain (remainder filled in from reference TRBV7-2 and TRBJ2-4): GAGVSQSPSNKVTEKGKDVELRCDPISGHTALYWYRQSLGQGLEFLIYFQGNSAPDKSGLPSDRFSAERTGGSVSTLTIQRTQQEDSAVYLCASSLYPGTDLLAKNIQYFGAGTRLSVL.

This chain joins TRBV7-2 and TRBJ1-3; TRBD1 aligns across 7 bases. The CDR3 runs to 16 residues. The junction had 5 bases not matched to a gene; V was cut back by 3 bases and J by 0 bases. Germline V gene lookup returns CDR1 SGHTA and CDR2 FQGNSA. CDR3 nucleotides: TGTGCCAGCAGCTTGTTGGGACAGAGCTCTGGAAACACCATATATTTT. This gives the protein CASSLLGQSSGNTIYF.

The CDR3 reads CASTSTQGTEAFF. Written as DNA, the CDR3 is TGTGCCAGCACCTCAACACAGGGAACTGAAGCTTTCTTT. The chain has TRBV27 and TRBJ1-1, with D possibly TRBD1 on 6 matching bases. The V gene lost 7 bases and the J gene lost 5 bases, with 14 bases spanning the gap. Germline CDR1 reads MNHEY; CDR2 reads SMNVEV (reference sequence). The CDR3 spans 13 residues.

The chain couples TRBV19 to TRBJ2-1; no reliable D call. The V end lost 3 bases, the J end lost 0 bases, and 15 bases lay between the germline ends. CDR1 is LNHDA, CDR2 SQIVND, per germline (reference sequence). This CDR3 is 17 amino acids long. The CDR3 DNA follows: TGTGCCAGTAGTATTTCCGTGGGTGAAAGCTCCTACAATGAGCAGTTCTTC. Translated, it gives CASSISVGESSYNEQFF.

The chain links TRBV12-3 or TRBV12-4 to TRBJ1-2; no reliable D call. Between the trimmed V and J ends, which lost 6 bases and 2 bases, there was a span of 10 bases. This CDR3 has 13 residues. CDR3 nucleotide sequence: TGTGCCAGCAGCCCGGTACTAAACTATGGCTACACCTTC. This translates into CASSPVLNYGYTF.

V is TRBV10-3 and J is TRBJ1-2; D might be TRBD1 (6 bases). CDR3 length: 13 amino acids. With 11 bases removed from V and 5 bases from J, the gap between germline ends came to 18 bases. CDR1 and CDR2 (germline): ENHRY, SYGVKD. CDR3 nucleotides: TGTGCCGTAACCGAGGGGGGGGATTATGGCTACACCTTC. This gives the protein CAVTEGGDYGYTF.

In this sample, this clone turned up once. V gene TRBV3-1 (or the pseudogene TRBV3-2) combines with J gene TRBJ2-1; 8 bases line up with TRBD2. The CDR3 extends over 18 amino acids. The germline CDR1 and CDR2 sequences are LGHDT and YNNKEL (reference sequence). The junction had 9 bases not matched to a gene; V was cut back by 1 base and J by 1 base. Written as DNA, the CDR3 is TGTGCCAGCAGCCAAGTATTGGCTAGCGGGCCATCCTACAATGAGCAGTTCTTC. Its translation is CASSQVLASGPSYNEQFF.

The chain carries TRBV4-1 and TRBJ2-3; the match to TRBD2 covers 13 bases. Trimming at V came to 4 bases and at J to 4 bases, leaving 5 bases not matched to a gene. This CDR3 spans 16 amino acids. The germline V gene has CDR1 MGHRA and CDR2 YSYEKL. The CDR3 bases are TGCGCCAGCAGCCCGGGACTAGCGGGATTGGCAGATACGCAGTATTTT. Translation: CASSPGLAGLADTQYF.

The gene calls are TRBV2 and TRBJ2-5; possibly TRBD2 for D (6 bases). Per the germline V gene, CDR1 is SNHLY and CDR2 is FYNNEI. Trimming removed 3 bases from V and 2 bases from J, with 16 bases in between. The CDR3 spans 16 residues. The CDR3 protein is CASSENSGEWQETQYF. CDR3 coding DNA: TGTGCCAGCAGTGAGAATAGCGGAGAGTGGCAAGAGACCCAGTACTTC.

The chain is built from TRBV7-3 and TRBJ2-5, with TRBD2 matching over 9 bases. After removal of 0 bases from V and 5 bases from J, the junction contained 4 bases not matched to a gene. Germline assignment: CDR1 SGHTA and CDR2 FQGTGA. The length of the CDR3 is 15 residues. The CDR3 protein is CASSLTRGGRETQYF. Here the CDR3 DNA reads TGTGCCAGCAGCTTAACGCGGGGGGGGCGGGAGACCCAGTACTTC.

V usage is TRBV7-2 and J usage is TRBJ2-2; the D gene could be TRBD1 or TRBD2 (5 bases each). V dropped 0 bases and J dropped 8 bases, with 16 bases sitting between them. This CDR3 region has 16 residues. CDR1 and CDR2 from the germline V gene are SGHTA and FQGNSA. The CDR3 nucleotides read TGTGCCAGCAGCTTAGCCGGGACCCGGGGCGGGGGGGAGCTGTTTTTT. It yields the protein CASSLAGTRGGGELFF.

The rearrangement uses TRBV7-9 and TRBJ1-2, with D uncertain. CDR1 and CDR2 from the germline V gene are SEHNR and FQNEAQ (reference sequence). The CDR3 covers 14 residues. Trimming pared 2 bases from V and 1 base from J, leaving 8 bases between. This CDR3 reads CASSLSRDNYGYTF. CDR3 nucleotides: TGTGCCAGCAGCTTAAGCCGGGATAACTATGGCTACACCTTC.

The V gene is TRBV30, the J gene TRBJ2-1, with 10 bases fitting TRBD2. Germline CDR1 reads GTSNPN; CDR2 reads SVGIG (reference sequence). CDR3 size: 14 residues. V lost 8 bases to trimming and J lost 8 bases; unmatched junction nucleotides: 12. The DNA of the CDR3 is TGTGCCCGACACAGTAGCGGGGGGACCGATGAGCAGTTCTTC. Translated, it gives CARHSSGGTDEQFF.

The CDR3 sequence is CAWSWGLSGNTIYF. CDR3 in DNA: TGTGCCTGGAGTTGGGGGCTCTCTGGAAACACCATATATTTT. The genes are TRBV30 and TRBJ1-3; D is possibly TRBD1 (6 bases). The CDR3 has 14 amino acids. Trimming stripped 2 bases from V and 0 bases from J, with 8 bases between. Germline CDR1 and CDR2: GTSNPN and SVGIG (reference sequence).

The V call is TRBV30, the J call TRBJ1-6, with a tentative D call TRBD1 (6 bases). The V gene's germline CDR1 is GTSNPN and CDR2 SVGIG (reference sequence). This CDR3 comprises 14 residues. V was trimmed by 1 base and J by 10 bases, leaving 14 bases between them. The CDR3 sequence: CAWSGTDPSSPLHF. Written as DNA, the CDR3 is TGTGCCTGGAGTGGGACAGACCCCTCCTCACCCCTCCACTTT.

CDR3 residues: CATSDAGQVNTEAFF. CDR3 DNA: TGTGCCACCAGTGATGCGGGACAGGTGAACACTGAAGCTTTCTTT. The rearrangement links TRBV24-1 to TRBJ1-1; the match to TRBD1 covers 8 bases. J lost 0 bases, V lost 3 bases, and 2 bases had no gene match. The CDR3 loop spans 15 amino acids. The V gene's germline CDR1 is KGHDR and CDR2 SFDVKD.

About this clone: In the same sample, other DNA sequences code for this CDR3. The CDR3 region has the DNA TGTGCCTGGAGCGTAGGGGAGACCCAGTACTTC. This translates into CAWSVGETQYF. The V and J genes are TRBV30 and TRBJ2-5; D not certain. CDR1 is GTSNPN and CDR2 is SVGIG in the germline V gene (reference sequence). The V end lost 3 bases, the J end lost 5 bases, and 7 bases lay between the germline ends. This CDR3 comprises 11 residues.

The chain employs TRBV2 and TRBJ1-1; TRBD1 might be the D (6 bases). This CDR3 has 15 amino acids. Germline V gives CDR1 SNHLY, CDR2 FYNNEI. V shed 5 bases and J shed 1 base, with 14 bases lying between them. This CDR3 is CASSQPTGRNTEAFF. Written as DNA, the CDR3 is TGTGCCAGCAGTCAACCGACAGGTCGGAACACTGAAGCTTTCTTT.

This chain links TRBV6-1 with TRBJ1-3; D gene ambiguous. The CDR3 has 12 amino acids. Trimming removed 0 bases at V and 4 bases at J, with 1 base between. The germline gives CDR1 MNHNS, CDR2 SASEGT. The DNA of the CDR3 is TGTGCCAGCAGTGAAGCGGGAAACACCATATATTTT. Translated, it gives CASSEAGNTIYF.

The V gene is TRBV2, the J gene TRBJ2-2; D is tentatively TRBD1 or TRBD2 (6 bases each). Germline CDR1 reads SNHLY; CDR2 reads FYNNEI. The CDR3 consists of 12 residues. V dropped 8 bases and J dropped 5 bases, with 9 bases sitting between them. This chain's CDR3 is CASLGGTGELFF. In DNA, the CDR3 is TGTGCCAGCTTAGGGGGGACCGGGGAGCTGTTTTTT.

This chain connects TRBV5-5 to TRBJ2-3; D is undetermined. The CDR3 has 17 amino acids. Germline lookup yields CDR1 SGHKS and CDR2 YYEKEE (reference sequence). The germline V and J ends were trimmed by 3 bases and 1 base, with 18 bases remaining between them. The CDR3: CASSSAATNMGTDTQYF. The CDR3 coding sequence is TGTGCCAGCAGCTCCGCAGCCACAAACATGGGCACAGATACGCAGTATTTT.

This chain uses TRBV6-5 with TRBJ2-1; D gene ambiguous. This CDR3 has 11 residues. Germline V gives CDR1 MNHEY, CDR2 SVGAGI. V was trimmed by 2 bases and J by 9 bases, leaving 5 bases between them. CDR3 region: CASSYLLEQFF. DNA of the CDR3: TGTGCCAGCAGTTACCTACTTGAGCAGTTCTTC.

This clone was detected a few times. The rearrangement joins TRBV19 to TRBJ2-1; TRBD2 matches at 10 bases. Germline loops: CDR1 LNHDA, CDR2 SQIVND (reference sequence). The CDR3 loop spans 15 amino acids. After removal of 5 bases from V and 7 bases from J, the junction contained 8 bases not matched to a gene. The CDR3 DNA reads TGTGCCAGTAGTCTACCGGGACTAGCGTTAAATGAGCAGTTCTTC. This encodes CASSLPGLALNEQFF.